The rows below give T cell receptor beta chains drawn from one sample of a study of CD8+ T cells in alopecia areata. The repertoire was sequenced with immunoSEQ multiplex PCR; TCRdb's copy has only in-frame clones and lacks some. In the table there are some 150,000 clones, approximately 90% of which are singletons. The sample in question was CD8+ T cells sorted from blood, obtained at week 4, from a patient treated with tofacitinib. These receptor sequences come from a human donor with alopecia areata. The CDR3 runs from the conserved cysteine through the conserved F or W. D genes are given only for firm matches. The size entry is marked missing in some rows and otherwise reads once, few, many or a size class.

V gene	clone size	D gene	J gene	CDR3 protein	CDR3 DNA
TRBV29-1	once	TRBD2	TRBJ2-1	CSVEGLTSGVHNEQFF	TGCAGCGTTGAGGGGTTGACTAGCGGGGTGCACAATGAGCAGTTCTTC
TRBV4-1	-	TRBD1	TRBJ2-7	CASSQTTGTYEQYF	TGCGCCAGCAGCCAAACGACAGGGACGTACGAGCAGTACTTC
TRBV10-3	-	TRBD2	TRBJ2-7	CAISELLAGNSYEQYF	TGTGCCATCAGTGAGTTACTAGCGGGGAACTCCTACGAGCAGTACTTC
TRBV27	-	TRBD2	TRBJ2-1	CASSLGGYNEQFF	TGTGCCAGCAGTTTGGGGGGGTACAATGAGCAGTTCTTC
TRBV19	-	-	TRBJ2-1	CASSGEYNEQFF	TGTGCCAGTTCAGGAGAATACAATGAGCAGTTCTTC
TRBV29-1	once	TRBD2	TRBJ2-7	CSVGGGISYEQYF	TGCAGCGTTGGGGGAGGGATCAGTTACGAGCAGTACTTC
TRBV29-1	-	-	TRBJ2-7	CSVEDLGGRPYEQYF	TGCAGCGTTGAAGATCTAGGGGGGCGCCCCTACGAGCAGTACTTC
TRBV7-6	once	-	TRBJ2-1	CASSSTADNEQFF	TGTGCCAGCAGCTCAACAGCAGACAATGAGCAGTTCTTC
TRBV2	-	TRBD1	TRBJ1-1	CASSENRGSEAFF	TGTGCCAGCAGTGAGAACAGGGGCTCCGAAGCTTTCTTT
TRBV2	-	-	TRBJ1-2	CASGLLGGANYGYTF	TGTGCCAGCGGGCTCCTGGGGGGAGCTAACTATGGCTACACCTTC
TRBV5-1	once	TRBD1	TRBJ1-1	CASSLGTGEDTEAFF	TGCGCCAGCAGCTTGGGGACAGGGGAGGACACTGAAGCTTTCTTT
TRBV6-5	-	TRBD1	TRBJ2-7	CASSYSGQDFYYEQYF	TGTGCCAGCAGTTACTCGGGACAGGACTTCTACTACGAGCAGTACTTC
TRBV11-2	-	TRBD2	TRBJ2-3	CASSLRLAGGGTDTQYF	TGTGCCAGCAGCCTTCGTCTAGCGGGAGGCGGCACAGATACGCAGTATTTT
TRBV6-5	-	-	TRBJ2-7	CASSQRRRLLYF	TGTGCCAGCAGTCAAAGACGAAGACTACTTTACTTC
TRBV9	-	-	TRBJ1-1	CASSDGGKGIEAFF	TGTGCCAGCAGCGATGGGGGGAAGGGGATTGAAGCTTTCTTT
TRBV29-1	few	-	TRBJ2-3	CSVRYEGDTQYF	TGCAGCGTTCGGTACGAAGGGGATACGCAGTATTTT
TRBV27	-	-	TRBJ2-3	CASAGRRATDTQYF	TGTGCCAGCGCCGGCCGGAGGGCCACAGATACGCAGTATTTT
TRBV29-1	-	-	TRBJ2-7	CSVDASDTYEQYF	TGCAGCGTTGACGCTAGCGACACCTACGAGCAGTACTTC
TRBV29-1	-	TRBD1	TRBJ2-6	CSVRGQSFSGANVLTF	TGCAGCGTTAGGGGACAGTCGTTCTCTGGGGCCAACGTCCTGACTTTC
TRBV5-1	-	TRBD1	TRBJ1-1	CASSTGTGMNTEAFF	TGCGCCAGCAGCACCGGGACAGGGATGAACACTGAAGCTTTCTTT
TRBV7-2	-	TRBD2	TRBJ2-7	CASSFAAGGYEQYF	TGTGCCAGCAGCTTTGCCGCGGGGGGCTACGAGCAGTACTTC
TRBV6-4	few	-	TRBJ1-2	CASSPQRHVIGYTF	TGTGCCAGCAGTCCTCAGAGGCATGTGATCGGCTACACCTTC